The 27 T cell receptor beta chains presented below share a single source sample, sequenced in a study of cytomegalovirus exposure and HLA in healthy donors. It was with 60 Vbeta and 13 Jbeta primers that the PCR ran. Assay: immunoSEQ multiplex PCR; the TCRdb copy retains only in-frame clones and omits some. The table lists 160,000 or so clones, 81% of them singletons. Sequencing was done on a sample of PBMCs. These receptors all stem from a woman younger than 35 in good health and CMV-seropositive.

This chain joins TRBV29-1 and TRBJ2-2; tentatively, D is TRBD2 (7 bases). Germline CDR1 is SQVTM and CDR2 is ANQGSEA. The CDR3 spans 13 residues. The germline V and J ends were trimmed by 6 bases and 7 bases, with 15 bases remaining between them. The CDR3 loop reads CSVGAGAIGELFF. In DNA, the CDR3 is TGCAGCGTGGGGGCGGGGGCTATCGGGGAGCTGTTTTTT.

The V and J genes are TRBV9 and TRBJ2-1, with D hard to call. CDR3 length equals 13 residues. V was trimmed by 3 bases and J by 5 bases, leaving 9 bases between them. In germline, CDR1 is SGDLS, CDR2 YYNGEE. The CDR3 DNA reads as TGTGCCAGCAGCGGTAGTATGGACAATGAGCAGTTCTTC. Protein sequence: CASSGSMDNEQFF.

The chain uses TRBV10-3 and TRBJ2-1; 12 positions match TRBD2. Germline V lookup: CDR1 ENHRY, CDR2 SYGVKD. This CDR3 has 14 amino acids. After removal of 5 bases from V and 8 bases from J, the junction contained 4 bases not matched to a gene. Here the CDR3 DNA reads TGTGCCATCAGTCCTAGCGGGGGGGCCCATGAGCAGTTCTTC. Its protein is CAISPSGGAHEQFF.

The chain combines TRBV2 with TRBJ1-2; 7 bases map to TRBD1. The germline gives CDR1 SNHLY, CDR2 FYNNEI. Trimming at V came to 8 bases and at J to 0 bases, leaving 12 bases not matched to a gene. The length of the CDR3 is 16 residues. CDR3 sequence (DNA): TGTGCCAGCCACTGGGACAGCGGACCGGCTAACTATGGCTACACCTTC. This sequence encodes CASHWDSGPANYGYTF.

This chain uses TRBV28 with TRBJ1-4, with 9 bases that match TRBD1. With 6 bases clipped from V and 4 bases from J, the junction kept 9 bases outside the gene matches. CDR3 length: 16 amino acids. CDR1 is MDHEN and CDR2 is SYDVKM in the germline V gene. The CDR3 DNA reads as TGTGCCAGCAGCCTCCTCGGACAGGGGCTTAATGAAAAACTGTTTTTT. Translation: CASSLLGQGLNEKLFF.

This chain uses TRBV28 with TRBJ1-4, with 9 bases lining up with TRBD1. The CDR3 runs 16 residues. J lost 3 bases, V lost 6 bases, and 8 bases had no gene match. Germline loops: CDR1 MDHEN, CDR2 SYDVKM. DNA for the CDR3: TGTGCCAGCAGCTTACTACAGGGGGCTGCTAATGAAAAACTGTTTTTT. Translation gives CASSLLQGAANEKLFF.

As concerns this clone: The junction and the germline gene differ at one end; a read error may be behind it. The chain is built from TRBV7-6 and TRBJ1-3; 7 bases line up with TRBD1. The CDR3 covers 18 residues. Germline V gene lookup returns CDR1 SGHVS and CDR2 FNYEAQ. CDR3 amino acids: CASSRRHRGRPPGTTIYF. The CDR3 bases are TGTGCCAGCAGCCGACGACACAGGGGAAGGCCACCCGGAACCACCATATATTTT.

This clone showed up just once. CDR3 region: CASSLLDRAQETQYF. The CDR3 DNA sequence: TGTGCCAGCAGCTTACTGGACAGGGCCCAAGAGACCCAGTACTTC. The chain links TRBV11-2 to TRBJ2-5; 8 bases line up with TRBD1. Germline-derived CDR1 and CDR2 are SGHAT and FQNNGV. This CDR3 spans 15 amino acids. V lost 2 bases to trimming and J lost 1 base; unmatched junction nucleotides: 3.

V and J are TRBV7-2 and TRBJ2-3; 7 nucleotides align to TRBD2. CDR1 is SGHTA, CDR2 FQGNSA, per germline. The CDR3 runs 16 residues. The J segment lost 0 bases and the V segment lost 1 base, leaving 4 bases of the junction unmatched. The CDR3 coding sequence is TGTGCCAGCAGCTTAGTGGGGAGGGGCAGCACAGATACGCAGTATTTT. This encodes CASSLVGRGSTDTQYF.

This chain connects TRBV4-1 to TRBJ2-1; TRBD2 matches 11 bases. The V gene's germline CDR1 is MGHRA and CDR2 YSYEKL. This CDR3 is 16 amino acids long. V lost 4 bases and J lost 0; bases outside the gene matches: 2. CDR3 sequence (DNA): TGCGCCAGCAGCCCTAGCGGGGGGCCCTCCTACAATGAGCAGTTCTTC. Translation gives CASSPSGGPSYNEQFF.

The chain employs TRBV7-9 and TRBJ1-2; 9 nucleotides match TRBD1. The CDR3 is made up of 16 amino acids. Germline assignment: CDR1 SEHNR and CDR2 FQNEAQ (reference sequence). The V gene end was trimmed by 4 bases and the J gene end by 7 bases; junction bases not matched to a gene: 13. The CDR3 reads CASSSDLGQGTIGYTF. The CDR3 coding sequence is TGTGCCAGCAGCTCAGATTTGGGACAGGGAACTATTGGCTACACCTTC.

This chain links TRBV4-3 with TRBJ2-7; TRBD2 agrees at 13 bases. The CDR3 has 18 residues. Germline trimming cut 4 bases from V and 3 bases from J; bases unmatched to any gene: 12. Per germline, CDR1 LGHNA and CDR2 YSLEER. In nucleotides, the CDR3 is TGCGCCAGCAGCCTCCCGGGACTAGCGGGAAAATTCAACTACGAGCAGTACTTC. Its protein is CASSLPGLAGKFNYEQYF.

This chain joins TRBV7-9 and TRBJ1-5, with D tentatively TRBD1 (5 bases). V lost 0 bases and J lost 3, with 12 bases in between. The CDR3 length is 16 residues. Germline CDR1 reads SEHNR; CDR2 reads FQNEAQ (reference sequence). The CDR3 DNA reads TGTGCCAGCAGCTTAGCTGGACATCTCGCCAATCAGCCCCAGCATTTT. Translated, it gives CASSLAGHLANQPQHF. Full variable domain (rest looked up from reference TRBV7-9 and TRBJ1-5): DTGVSQNPRHKITKRGQNVTFRCDPISEHNRLYWYRQTLGQGPEFLTYFQNEAQLEKSRLLSDRFSAERPKGSFSTLEIQRTEQGDSAMYLCASSLAGHLANQPQHFGDGTRLSIL.

The V gene is TRBV11-2, the J gene TRBJ2-2; 8 nucleotides line up with TRBD2. Trimming removed 2 bases from V and 3 bases from J; junction bases left unmatched: 2. Germline V gene sequence: CDR1 SGHAT, CDR2 FQNNGV. The CDR3 runs 15 residues. As DNA, the CDR3 is TGTGCCAGCAGCTTAAGGCGGGGGGACACCGGGGAGCTGTTTTTT. It codes for CASSLRRGDTGELFF.

The chain uses TRBV5-1 and TRBJ2-7, with 7 bases fitting TRBD1. The CDR3 covers 16 residues. The germline V gene encodes CDR1 SGHRS and CDR2 YFSETQ. Unmatched junction bases numbered 7, after V lost 0 bases and J lost 1 base. CDR3 loop: CASSLGLSGGSYEQYF. The CDR3 nucleotides read TGCGCCAGCAGCTTGGGCCTGTCAGGGGGTTCCTACGAGCAGTACTTC. The whole variable domain, filled in from reference TRBV5-1 and TRBJ2-7, reads KAGVTQTPRYLIKTRGQQVTLSCSPISGHRSVSWYQQTPGQGLQFLFEYFSETQRNKGNFPGRFSGRQFSNSRSEMNVSTLELGDSALYLCASSLGLSGGSYEQYFGPGTRLTVT.

This rearrangement joins TRBV19 to TRBJ1-4; possibly TRBD1 for D (5 bases). Per the germline V gene, CDR1 is LNHDA and CDR2 is SQIVND (reference sequence). The CDR3 is 15 residues long. The V and J ends lost 3 bases and 2 bases respectively, with 10 bases between them. CDR3 in DNA: TGTGCCAGTAGTATTGGATGGGGCACTAATGAAAAACTGTTTTTT. This sequence encodes CASSIGWGTNEKLFF.

The chain has TRBV6-5 and TRBJ1-3, with 12 bases fitting TRBD1. This CDR3 has 12 residues. Germline lookup yields CDR1 MNHEY and CDR2 SVGAGI. The J segment lost 14 bases and the V segment lost 5 bases, leaving 4 bases of the junction unmatched. This chain's CDR3 is CASSRDRGLLYF. The DNA for the CDR3 is TGTGCCAGCAGTCGGGACAGGGGGCTTCTATATTTT.

The rearrangement joins TRBV2 to TRBJ2-2, with 10 bases fitting TRBD2. This CDR3 is 17 amino acids long. Trimming at V came to 4 bases and at J to 6 bases, leaving 11 bases not matched to a gene. Germline V gene sequence: CDR1 SNHLY, CDR2 FYNNEI. CDR3 region: CASSVLTSGVLPGELFF. CDR3 sequence (DNA): TGTGCCAGCAGTGTCCTAACTAGCGGGGTTCTTCCCGGGGAGCTGTTTTTT.

This chain uses TRBV30 with TRBJ1-6; D is uncertain. Germline V gene lookup returns CDR1 GTSNPN and CDR2 SVGIG (reference sequence). V shed 0 bases and J shed 0 bases, with 12 bases lying between them. This CDR3 has 17 residues. CDR3 sequence (DNA): TGTGCCTGGAGTGTGACGGCAGGAAGCTCCTATAATTCACCCCTCCACTTT. It codes for CAWSVTAGSSYNSPLHF. Together with reference TRBV30 and TRBJ1-6, the CDR3 gives the full variable domain: SQTIHQWPATLVQPVGSPLSLECTVEGTSNPNLYWYRQAAGRGLQLLFYSVGIGQISSEVPQNLSASRPQDRQFILSSKKLLLSDSGFYLCAWSVTAGSSYNSPLHFGNGTRLTVT.

The chain joins TRBV5-8 to TRBJ2-5; 11 bases map to TRBD2. Germline V gene data show CDR1 as SGHTS and CDR2 as YDEGEE. The CDR3 extends over 17 amino acids. With 4 bases clipped from V and 1 base from J, the junction kept 9 bases outside the gene matches. CDR3 nucleotide sequence: TGTGCCAGCAGCATTGGCCTAGCGGGGGGCTTCCAAGAGACCCAGTACTTC. Its protein is CASSIGLAGGFQETQYF.

V and J are TRBV5-8 and TRBJ2-3, with TRBD1 as a possible D gene (6 bases). V shed 2 bases and J shed 5 bases, with 15 bases lying between them. This CDR3 spans 15 amino acids. In germline, CDR1 is SGHTS, CDR2 YDEGEE. The CDR3 DNA follows: TGTGCCAGCAGCTTTCCAGGGGCCCCCGAAGATACGCAGTATTTT. Its protein is CASSFPGAPEDTQYF.

This rearrangement joins TRBV19 to TRBJ2-1; 10 nucleotides agree with TRBD2. Germline-derived CDR1 and CDR2 are LNHDA and SQIVND (reference sequence). The CDR3 contains 18 residues. After removal of 6 bases from V and 0 bases from J, the junction contained 11 bases not matched to a gene. DNA of the CDR3: TGTGCCAGTAGGCAGACGCTAGCGGGGGCTTTCTCCTACAATGAGCAGTTCTTC. Encoded protein: CASRQTLAGAFSYNEQFF.

The chain couples TRBV19 to TRBJ2-2; tentatively, D is TRBD1 (5 bases). The germline V and J ends were trimmed by 4 bases and 6 bases, with 18 bases remaining between them. This CDR3 has 16 residues. Germline-derived CDR1 and CDR2 are LNHDA and SQIVND (reference sequence). CDR3 sequence reads: CASSTRWGPTAGELFF. Here the CDR3 DNA reads TGTGCCAGTAGTACCCGATGGGGCCCGACCGCCGGGGAGCTGTTTTTT.

Only one count was recorded for this clone. The chain has TRBV7-9 and TRBJ2-7; D is perhaps TRBD1 (5 bases). CDR1 and CDR2 (germline): SEHNR, FQNEAQ (reference sequence). The CDR3 is made up of 13 amino acids. V lost 5 bases, J lost 0 bases, and 8 bases lay in between. The CDR3 DNA reads TGTGCCAGCAGCGCGGACAACTCCTACGAGCAGTACTTC. It is translated as CASSADNSYEQYF.

The chain combines TRBV7-2 with TRBJ2-2; TRBD1 is a possible D gene (5 bases). The CDR3 contains 16 residues. The germline CDR1 and CDR2 sequences are SGHTA and FQGNSA. V was shortened by 1 base and J by 6 bases, with 15 bases between the two germline ends. The CDR3 nucleotides read TGTGCCAGCAGCTTAGTGGCAGGGCTAAGGTCCGGGGAGCTGTTTTTT. This encodes CASSLVAGLRSGELFF.

The chain employs TRBV28 and TRBJ2-7; a possible D gene is TRBD2 (6 bases). Germline V lookup: CDR1 MDHEN, CDR2 SYDVKM. Trimming removed 9 bases at V and 1 base at J, with 19 bases between. CDR3 length equals 15 residues. The CDR3 is CASCPYGGDSYEQYF. CDR3 coding DNA: TGTGCCAGTTGCCCTTATGGCGGGGATTCCTACGAGCAGTACTTC.

This clone was found once. J is TRBJ2-5 and V is TRBV2, with unresolved D. V was clipped by 6 bases and J by 2 bases, with 10 bases between them. Germline V lookup: CDR1 SNHLY, CDR2 FYNNEI. The CDR3 runs 13 residues. The CDR3 sequence is CASRTDIQETQYF. The DNA for the CDR3 is TGTGCCAGCAGGACCGACATTCAAGAGACCCAGTACTTC.